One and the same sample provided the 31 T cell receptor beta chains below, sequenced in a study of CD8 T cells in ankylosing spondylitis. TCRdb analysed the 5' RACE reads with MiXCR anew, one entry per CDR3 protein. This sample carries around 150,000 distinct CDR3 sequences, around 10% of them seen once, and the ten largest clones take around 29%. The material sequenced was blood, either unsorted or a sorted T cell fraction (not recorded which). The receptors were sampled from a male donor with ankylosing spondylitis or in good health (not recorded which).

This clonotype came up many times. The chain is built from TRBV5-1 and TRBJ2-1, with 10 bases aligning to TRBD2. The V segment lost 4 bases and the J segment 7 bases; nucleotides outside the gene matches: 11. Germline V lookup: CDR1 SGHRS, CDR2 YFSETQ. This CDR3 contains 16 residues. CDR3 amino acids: CASSGRAGGPENEQFF. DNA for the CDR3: TGCGCCAGCAGCGGTCGAGCGGGAGGGCCGGAAAATGAGCAGTTCTTC.

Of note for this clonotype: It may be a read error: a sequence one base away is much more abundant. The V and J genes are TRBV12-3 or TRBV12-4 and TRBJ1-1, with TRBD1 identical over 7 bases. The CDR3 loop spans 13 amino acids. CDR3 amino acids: CVTTGQANTEAFF. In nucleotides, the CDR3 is TGTGTCACCACTGGACAGGCTAACACTGAAGCTTTCTTT.

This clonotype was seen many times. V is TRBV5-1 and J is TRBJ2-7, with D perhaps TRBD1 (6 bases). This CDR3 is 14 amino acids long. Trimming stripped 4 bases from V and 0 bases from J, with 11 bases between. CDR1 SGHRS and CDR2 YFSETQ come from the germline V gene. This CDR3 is CASSPRGSSYEQYF. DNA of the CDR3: TGCGCCAGCAGCCCGAGGGGGAGCTCCTACGAGCAGTACTTC.

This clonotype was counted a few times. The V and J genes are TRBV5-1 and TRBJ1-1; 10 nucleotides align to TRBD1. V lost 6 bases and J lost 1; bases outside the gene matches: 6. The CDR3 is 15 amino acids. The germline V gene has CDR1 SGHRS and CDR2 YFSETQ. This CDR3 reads CASNGQGVENTEAFF. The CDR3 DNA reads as TGCGCCAGCAACGGACAGGGGGTTGAGAACACTGAAGCTTTCTTT. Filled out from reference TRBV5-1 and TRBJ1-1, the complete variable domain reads KAGVTQTPRYLIKTRGQQVTLSCSPISGHRSVSWYQQTPGQGLQFLFEYFSETQRNKGNFPGRFSGRQFSNSRSEMNVSTLELGDSALYLCASNGQGVENTEAFFGQGTRLTVV.

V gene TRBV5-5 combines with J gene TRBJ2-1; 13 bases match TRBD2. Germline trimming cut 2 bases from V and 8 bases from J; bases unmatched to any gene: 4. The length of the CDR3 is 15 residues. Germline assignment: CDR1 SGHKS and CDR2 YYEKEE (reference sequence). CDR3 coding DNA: TGTGCCAGCAGCTTACTAGCGGGAGGGCCCCATGAGCAGTTCTTC. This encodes CASSLLAGGPHEQFF.

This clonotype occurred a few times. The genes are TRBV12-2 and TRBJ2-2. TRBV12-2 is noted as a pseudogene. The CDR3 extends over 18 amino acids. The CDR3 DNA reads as TGTGCAAGTCGCTCGGTGGGATGGATAGCTTCGAACACCGGGGAGCTGTTTTTT. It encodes CASRSVGWIASNTGELFF.

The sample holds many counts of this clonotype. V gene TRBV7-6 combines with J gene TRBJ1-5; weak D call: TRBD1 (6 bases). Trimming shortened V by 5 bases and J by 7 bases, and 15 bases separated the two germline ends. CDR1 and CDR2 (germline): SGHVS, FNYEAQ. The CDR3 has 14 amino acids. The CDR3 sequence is CASSAAGAQQPQHF. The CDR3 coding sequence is TGTGCCAGCAGCGCGGCAGGGGCTCAACAGCCCCAGCATTTT.

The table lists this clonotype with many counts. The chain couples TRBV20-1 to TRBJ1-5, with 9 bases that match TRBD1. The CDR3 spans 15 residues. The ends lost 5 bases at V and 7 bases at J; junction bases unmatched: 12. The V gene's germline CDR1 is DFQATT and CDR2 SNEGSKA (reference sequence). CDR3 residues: CSALPGQGIGQPQHF. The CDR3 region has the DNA TGCAGTGCTCTACCGGGACAGGGAATAGGGCAGCCCCAGCATTTT.

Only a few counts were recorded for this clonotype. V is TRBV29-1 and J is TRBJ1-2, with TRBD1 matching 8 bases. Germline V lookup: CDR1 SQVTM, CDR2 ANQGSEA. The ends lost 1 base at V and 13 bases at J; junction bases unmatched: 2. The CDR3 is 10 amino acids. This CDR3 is CSVEATGVTF. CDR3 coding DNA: TGCAGCGTTGAAGCGACAGGGGTCACCTTC.

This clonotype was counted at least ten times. CDR3 bases: TGTGCCAGCAGCTCCTCTGCGGGGGGGAACACTGAAGCTTTCTTT. Amino acids: CASSSSAGGNTEAFF. The chain couples TRBV5-6 to TRBJ1-1; the D gene is possibly TRBD1 (5 bases). With 3 bases removed from V and 1 base from J, the gap between germline ends came to 13 bases. The CDR3 sequence is 15 residues long. Germline CDR1 and CDR2: SGHDT and YYEEEE. Variable domain in full (rest from reference TRBV5-6 and TRBJ1-1): DAGVTQSPTHLIKTRGQQVTLRCSPKSGHDTVSWYQQALGQGPQFIFQYYEEEERQRGNFPDRFSGHQFPNYSSELNVNALLLGDSALYLCASSSSAGGNTEAFFGQGTRLTVV.

CDR3 coding DNA: TGTGCCAGCGGAACGAGCTACGAGCAGTACTTC. The encoded protein is CASGTSYEQYF. This sequence joins TRBV9 and TRBJ2-7; D unresolved. The CDR3 loop spans 11 amino acids. Germline assignment: CDR1 SGDLS and CDR2 YYNGEE. Trimming stripped 7 bases from V and 3 bases from J, with 8 bases between.

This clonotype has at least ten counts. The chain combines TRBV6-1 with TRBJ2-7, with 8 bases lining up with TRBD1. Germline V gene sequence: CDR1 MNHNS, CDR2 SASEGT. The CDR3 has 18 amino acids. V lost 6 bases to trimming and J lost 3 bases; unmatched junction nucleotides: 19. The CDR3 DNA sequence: TGTGCCAGCAGATCCGCCGGGACAGGAGGAATAATGCGCTACGAGCAGTACTTC. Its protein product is CASRSAGTGGIMRYEQYF.

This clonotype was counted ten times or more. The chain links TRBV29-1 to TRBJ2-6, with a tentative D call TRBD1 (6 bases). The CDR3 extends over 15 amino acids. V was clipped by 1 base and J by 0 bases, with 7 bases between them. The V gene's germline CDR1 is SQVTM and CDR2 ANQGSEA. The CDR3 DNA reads TGCAGCGTTGAAGGGACAGCCTCTGGGGCCAACGTCCTGACTTTC. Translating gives CSVEGTASGANVLTF.

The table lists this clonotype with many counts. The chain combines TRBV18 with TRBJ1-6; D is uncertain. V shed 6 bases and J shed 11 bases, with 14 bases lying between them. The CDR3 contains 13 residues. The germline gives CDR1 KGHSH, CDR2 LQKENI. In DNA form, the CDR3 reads TGTGCCAGCTCCGCCGAGGCCGGGCCACCCCTCCACTTT. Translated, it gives CASSAEAGPPLHF. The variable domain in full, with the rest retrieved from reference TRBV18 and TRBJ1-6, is NAGVMQNPRHLVRRRGQEARLRCSPMKGHSHVYWYRQLPEEGLKFMVYLQKENIIDESGMPKERFSAEFPKEGPSILRIQQVVRGDSAAYFCASSAEAGPPLHFGNGTRLTVT.

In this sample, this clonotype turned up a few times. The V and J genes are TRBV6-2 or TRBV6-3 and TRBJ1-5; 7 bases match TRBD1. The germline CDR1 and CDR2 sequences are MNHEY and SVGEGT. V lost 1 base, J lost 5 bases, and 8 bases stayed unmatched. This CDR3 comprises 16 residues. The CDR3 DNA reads TGTGCCAGCAGTTACTTACAGGGGCAGTCGGATCAGCCCCAGCATTTT. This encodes CASSYLQGQSDQPQHF.

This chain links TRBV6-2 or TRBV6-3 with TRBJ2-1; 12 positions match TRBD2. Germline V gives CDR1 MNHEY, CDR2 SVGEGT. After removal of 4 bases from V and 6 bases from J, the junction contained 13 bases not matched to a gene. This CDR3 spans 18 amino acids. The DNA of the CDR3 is TGTGCCAGCAGTTCTCAGCCTCTAGCGGGAGGGCCGTTCAATGAGCAGTTCTTC. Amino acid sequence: CASSSQPLAGGPFNEQFF.

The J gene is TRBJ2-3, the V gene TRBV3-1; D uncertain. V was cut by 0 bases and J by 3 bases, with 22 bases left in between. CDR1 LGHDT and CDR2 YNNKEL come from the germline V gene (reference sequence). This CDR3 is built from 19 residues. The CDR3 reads CASSQDFGATDPLTDTQYF. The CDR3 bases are TGTGCCAGCAGCCAAGATTTTGGTGCGACGGATCCGTTGACAGATACGCAGTATTTT.

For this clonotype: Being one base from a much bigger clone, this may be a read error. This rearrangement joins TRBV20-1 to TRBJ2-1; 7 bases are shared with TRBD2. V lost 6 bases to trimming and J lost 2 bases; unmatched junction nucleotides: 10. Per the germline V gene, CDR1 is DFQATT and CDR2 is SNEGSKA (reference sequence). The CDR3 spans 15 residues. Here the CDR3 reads CSAETLAETYNEQFF. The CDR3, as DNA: TGCAGTGCGGAGACGCTAGCGGAAACCTACAATGAGCAGTTCTTC.

In nucleotides, the CDR3 is TGCGCCAGCAGCTCCCTCTCATACGGAGGAGAGACCCAGTACTTC. It encodes CASSSLSYGGETQYF. The chain uses TRBV5-1 and TRBJ2-5; the D gene is possibly TRBD2 (5 bases). V lost 3 bases and J 4 bases, leaving 16 bases between the germline ends. Germline assignment: CDR1 SGHRS and CDR2 YFSETQ. This CDR3 region has 15 residues.

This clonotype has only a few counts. The CDR3 nucleotides are TGTGCCAGCAGTTTTAAGGCTAGTTCGAATGAGCAGTTCTTC. Its translation is CASSFKASSNEQFF. The rearrangement uses TRBV27 and TRBJ2-1; D is unresolved. The V gene lost 3 bases and the J gene lost 7 bases, with 13 bases spanning the gap. The CDR3 has 14 amino acids. The germline CDR1 and CDR2 sequences are MNHEY and SMNVEV (reference sequence).

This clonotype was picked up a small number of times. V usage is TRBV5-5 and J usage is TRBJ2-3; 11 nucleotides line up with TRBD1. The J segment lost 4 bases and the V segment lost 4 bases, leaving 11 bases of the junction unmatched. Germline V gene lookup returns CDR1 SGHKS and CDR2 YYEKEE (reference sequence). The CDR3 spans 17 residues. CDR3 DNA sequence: TGTGCCAGCAGCCCGATCTCCCGGGGACAGGGGGCAGATACGCAGTATTTT. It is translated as CASSPISRGQGADTQYF. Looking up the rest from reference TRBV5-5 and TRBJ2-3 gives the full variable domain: DAGVTQSPTHLIKTRGQQVTLRCSPISGHKSVSWYQQVLGQGPQFIFQYYEKEERGRGNFPDRFSARQFPNYSSELNVNALLLGDSALYLCASSPISRGQGADTQYFGPGTRLTVL.

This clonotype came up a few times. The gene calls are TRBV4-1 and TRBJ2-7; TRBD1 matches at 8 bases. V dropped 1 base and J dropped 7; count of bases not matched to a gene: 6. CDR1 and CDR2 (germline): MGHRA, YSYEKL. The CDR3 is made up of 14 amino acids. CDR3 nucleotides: TGCGCCAGCAGCCAAGCAGGGGGCAGGAGGGAGCAGTACTTC. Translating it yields CASSQAGGRREQYF.

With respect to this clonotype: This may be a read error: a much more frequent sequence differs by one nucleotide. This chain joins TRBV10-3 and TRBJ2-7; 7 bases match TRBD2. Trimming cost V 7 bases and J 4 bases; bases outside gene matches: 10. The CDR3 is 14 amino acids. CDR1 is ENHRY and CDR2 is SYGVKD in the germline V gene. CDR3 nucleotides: TGTGCCATCACCCCGGGAGAAGCGGGATACGAGCAGTACTTC. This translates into CAITPGEAGYEQYF.

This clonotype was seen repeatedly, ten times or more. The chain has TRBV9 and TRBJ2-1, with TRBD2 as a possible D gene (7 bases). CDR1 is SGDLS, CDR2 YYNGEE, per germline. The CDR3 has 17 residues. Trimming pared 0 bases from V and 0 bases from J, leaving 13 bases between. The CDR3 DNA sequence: TGTGCCAGCAGCGTAGCTATTCGGGGGGCCTCCTACAATGAGCAGTTCTTC. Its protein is CASSVAIRGASYNEQFF.

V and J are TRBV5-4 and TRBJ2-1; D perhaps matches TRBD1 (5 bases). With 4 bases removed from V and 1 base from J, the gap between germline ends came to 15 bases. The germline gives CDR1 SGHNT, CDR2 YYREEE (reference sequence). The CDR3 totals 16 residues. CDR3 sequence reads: CASSREAQGSYNEQFF. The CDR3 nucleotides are TGTGCCAGCAGCCGAGAAGCGCAGGGATCCTACAATGAGCAGTTCTTC.

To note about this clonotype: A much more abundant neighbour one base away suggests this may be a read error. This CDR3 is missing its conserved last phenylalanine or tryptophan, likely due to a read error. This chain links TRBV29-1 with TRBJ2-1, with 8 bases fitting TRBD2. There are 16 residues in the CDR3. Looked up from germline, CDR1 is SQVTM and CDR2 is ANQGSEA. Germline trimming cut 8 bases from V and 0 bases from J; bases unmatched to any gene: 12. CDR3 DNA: TGCAGCCTGACGGCTAGCGGGCCCCACTCCTACAATGAGCAGTTCTTG. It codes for CSLTASGPHSYNEQFL.

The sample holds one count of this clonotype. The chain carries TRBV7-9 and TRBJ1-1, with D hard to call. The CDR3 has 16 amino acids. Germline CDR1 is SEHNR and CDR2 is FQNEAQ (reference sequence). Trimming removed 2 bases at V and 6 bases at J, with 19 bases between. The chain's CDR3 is CASSLSEGKGAAEAFF. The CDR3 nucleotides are TGTGCCAGCAGCTTATCGGAAGGGAAGGGTGCCGCTGAAGCTTTCTTT. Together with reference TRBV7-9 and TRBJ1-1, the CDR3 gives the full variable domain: DTGVSQNPRHKITKRGQNVTFRCDPISEHNRLYWYRQTLGQGPEFLTYFQNEAQLEKSRLLSDRFSAERPKGSFSTLEIQRTEQGDSAMYLCASSLSEGKGAAEAFFGQGTRLTVV.

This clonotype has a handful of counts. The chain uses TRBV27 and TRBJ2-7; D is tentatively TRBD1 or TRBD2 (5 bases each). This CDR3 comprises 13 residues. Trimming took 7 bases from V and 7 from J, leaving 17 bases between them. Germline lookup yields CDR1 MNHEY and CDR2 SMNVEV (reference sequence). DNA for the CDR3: TGTGCCAGCAACCCGGGTGGCTGGGGGGAGCAGTACTTC. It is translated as CASNPGGWGEQYF.

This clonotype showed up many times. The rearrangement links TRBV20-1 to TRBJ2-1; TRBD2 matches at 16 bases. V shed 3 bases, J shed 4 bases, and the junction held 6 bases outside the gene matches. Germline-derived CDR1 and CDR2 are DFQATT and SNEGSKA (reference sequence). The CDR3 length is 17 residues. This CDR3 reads CSASPGLAGGVYNEQFF. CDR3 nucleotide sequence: TGCAGTGCTAGCCCGGGACTAGCGGGGGGGGTGTACAATGAGCAGTTCTTC.

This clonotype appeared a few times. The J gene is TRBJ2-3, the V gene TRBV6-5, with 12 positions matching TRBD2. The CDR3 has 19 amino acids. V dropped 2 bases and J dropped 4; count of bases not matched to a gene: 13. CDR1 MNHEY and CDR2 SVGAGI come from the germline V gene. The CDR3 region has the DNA TGTGCCAGCAGTTACACGCTGCCTCTAGCGGGAGGGCCGTCAGATACGCAGTATTTT. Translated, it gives CASSYTLPLAGGPSDTQYF.

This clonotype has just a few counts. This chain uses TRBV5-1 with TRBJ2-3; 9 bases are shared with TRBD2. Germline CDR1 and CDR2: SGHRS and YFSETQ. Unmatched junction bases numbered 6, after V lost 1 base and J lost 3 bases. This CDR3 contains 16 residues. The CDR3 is CASSLSRGGRTDTQYF. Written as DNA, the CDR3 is TGCGCCAGCAGCTTGTCGCGGGGGGGACGTACAGATACGCAGTATTTT.